Listed below are T cell receptor beta chains from one sample, sequenced in a study of identical twins. TCRdb used MiXCR to reprocess the 5' RACE reads, holding one entry per CDR3 protein. The table has 1.5 million to 2 million distinct CDR3 sequences, 32% seen once; the top ten hold roughly 0.3%. The material sequenced was cord blood. The receptors stem from a newborn girl in good health. Both conserved end residues are part of each CDR3. A D gene is named only where the DNA matches it firmly. Only some rows state a clone size, as once, few, many or a class for expanded clones.

D gene	clone size	J gene	V gene	CDR3 DNA	CDR3 protein
.	.	TRBJ1-3	TRBV7-9	TGTGCCAGCAGCCCCGACGGGACACTTGGAAACACCATATATTTT	CASSPDGTLGNTIYF
.	many	TRBJ2-1	TRBV10-3	TGTGCCATCAGTGAGGTGTACAATGAGCAGTTCTTC	CAISEVYNEQFF
.	.	TRBJ2-1	TRBV5-1	TGCGCCAGCAGCTTGGGGCTAGGGGAGAGTGAGCAGTTCTTC	CASSLGLGESEQFF
.	.	TRBJ1-2	TRBV6-6	TGTGCCAGCACCATACGGACAGTGAGCAGTTACTATGGCTACACCTTC	CASTIRTVSSYYGYTF
.	.	TRBJ2-1	TRBV10-3	TGTGCCATCAGTGAGTCCGGCCGTACGCAGTTCTTC	CAISESGRTQFF
TRBD1	.	TRBJ1-1	TRBV10-3	TGTGCCATCAGTGCTACAGGGGCGGGGAGGACTGAAGCTTTCTTT	CAISATGAGRTEAFF
TRBD2	.	TRBJ2-7	TRBV6-1	TGTGCCAGCAGTAGGACTAGCGGCTTGAGGGACGAGCAGTACTTC	CASSRTSGLRDEQYF
.	few	TRBJ1-2	TRBV28	TGTGCCAGCAGTTACTCCAGCCTCGGCTACACCTTC	CASSYSSLGYTF
.	.	TRBJ1-6	TRBV27	TGTGCCAGTCGGGGCCCCTATAATTCACCCCTCCACTTT	CASRGPYNSPLHF
TRBD2	.	TRBJ2-4	TRBV5-1	TGCGCCAGCAGCCAGGGACTAGCGGGGGTCCTAGCCAAAAACATTCAGTACTTC	CASSQGLAGVLAKNIQYF
TRBD2	.	TRBJ2-1	TRBV20-1	TGCAGTGCTAGCAGGACTAGCGGCTACAATGAGCAGTTCTTC	CSASRTSGYNEQFF
TRBD2	few	TRBJ2-7	TRBV20-1	TGCAGTGCTAGAGATACCGGGACTAGATACGAGCAGTACTTC	CSARDTGTRYEQYF
TRBD2	.	TRBJ2-7	TRBV28	TGTGCCAGCAGTTTCCGATCTAGCGGGAGCTCCGAGCAGTACTTC	CASSFRSSGSSEQYF
.	.	TRBJ1-1	TRBV19	TGTGCCAGTAGTTGGGGCCGATCGAACACTGAAGCTTTCTTT	CASSWGRSNTEAFF
.	.	TRBJ2-7	TRBV20-1	TGCAGCGGGCTAGGGGCGGCCGAGCAGTACTTC	CSGLGAAEQYF
TRBD2	few	TRBJ2-2	TRBV28	TGTGCCAGCAGTTTACGACAGGGACTAGCTGGCACCGGGGAGCTGTTTTTT	CASSLRQGLAGTGELFF
.	few	TRBJ1-5	TRBV20-1	TGCAGTGCTAGACAGGCTGATAGCAATCAGCCCCAGCATTTT	CSARQADSNQPQHF
TRBD2	once	TRBJ2-5	TRBV24-1	TGTGCCACCAGTGGGGGACTAACCCTGTACCAAGAGACCCAGTACTTC	CATSGGLTLYQETQYF
TRBD1	.	TRBJ2-1	TRBV7-9	TGTGCCAGCAGCCTGCAACAATTGGACAGGGCGCTCTACAATGAGCAGGTCTTC	CASSLQQLDRALYNEQVF
.	few	TRBJ1-2	TRBV21-1	TGTGCCAGCAGCACCCAGGGGCTAGCTGGCTACACCTTC	CASSTQGLAGYTF
.	few	TRBJ2-7	TRBV6-6	TGTGCCAGCAGTTACACAAATAGCGAGCAGTACTTC	CASSYTNSEQYF
.	few	TRBJ1-2	TRBV29-1	TGCAGCGTTGGGTTAGACTATGGCTACACCTTC	CSVGLDYGYTF
TRBD1	once	TRBJ2-1	TRBV20-1	TGCAGTGCTAGAGACCCTAAGGGGGCTCGGAATGAGCAGTTCTTC	CSARDPKGARNEQFF
TRBD1	.	TRBJ1-5	TRBV6-6	TGTGCCAGCAGCCCGGACAGGGGAAAGTATCAGCCCCAGCATTTT	CASSPDRGKYQPQHF